The 21 T cell receptor beta chains below all came from one sample that was sequenced in a study of blood T cells in healthy people across ages. Together with a sample-barcoded 5' primer, a J-beta primer mix was included in a second PCR lasting about 6 to 11 cycles. TCRdb re-analysed the 5' RACE reads in MiXCR, keeping a single row per CDR3 protein. The repertoire holds some 1,500,000 distinct CDR3 sequences, with 35% to 45% as singletons. Sequencing was performed on blood. The receptors originated from a woman aged 18-35 years in good health.

The sample holds many counts of this clonotype. A read error may produce the germline difference seen at one junction end. V and J are TRBV7-9 and TRBJ1-6; the D gene is possibly TRBD1 (5 bases). Germline CDR1 is SEHNR and CDR2 is FQNEAQ (reference sequence). There are 13 residues in the CDR3. The chain's CDR3 is CASSLGGNSPLHF. As DNA, the CDR3 is TGCGCCAGCAGCTTGGGGGGTAATTCACCCCTCCACTTT.

This clonotype occurred many times. The J gene is TRBJ1-2, the V gene TRBV7-9; a possible D gene is TRBD1 (6 bases). The CDR3 is 12 residues long. Between the trimmed V and J ends, which lost 7 bases and 2 bases, there was a span of 8 bases. CDR1 is SEHNR, CDR2 FQNEAQ, per germline (reference sequence). CDR3 region: CASTQGNYGYTF. The CDR3 nucleotides read TGTGCCAGCACCCAGGGGAACTATGGCTACACCTTC.

V usage is TRBV29-1 and J usage is TRBJ2-5, with D tentatively TRBD1 (6 bases). Looked up from germline, CDR1 is SQVTM and CDR2 is ANQGSEA. Trimming shortened V by 6 bases and J by 11 bases, and 16 bases separated the two germline ends. This CDR3 contains 11 residues. The DNA of the CDR3 is TGCAGCGTCCGGGACAATAAAGAGCAGTACTTC. Its translation: CSVRDNKEQYF.

V usage is TRBV20-1 and J usage is TRBJ2-3; D may be TRBD1 or TRBD2 (5 bases each). This CDR3 contains 15 residues. Trimming removed 0 bases from V and 6 bases from J, with 16 bases in between. Germline CDR1 reads DFQATT; CDR2 reads SNEGSKA (reference sequence). The CDR3 loop is CSARDGTQLTDTQYF. The CDR3 DNA follows: TGCAGTGCTAGAGACGGGACCCAACTCACGGATACGCAGTATTTT.

This clonotype appeared a few times. V and J are TRBV10-3 and TRBJ1-2, with TRBD1 as a possible D gene (6 bases). V dropped 8 bases and J dropped 6 bases, with 13 bases sitting between them. The CDR3 loop spans 12 amino acids. The V gene's germline CDR1 is ENHRY and CDR2 SYGVKD. In DNA, the CDR3 is TGTGCCATCGCAGGGGCCTGGGATGGCTACACCTTC. Residues: CAIAGAWDGYTF.

The chain combines TRBV7-9 with TRBJ2-3; 7 nucleotides agree with TRBD1. The germline gives CDR1 SEHNR, CDR2 FQNEAQ (reference sequence). This CDR3 spans 15 amino acids. V lost 5 bases to trimming and J lost 6 bases; unmatched junction nucleotides: 11. The CDR3 spells CASSPADRRLDTQYF. As DNA, the CDR3 is TGTGCCAGCAGCCCCGCGGACAGGAGGTTGGATACGCAGTATTTT.

This chain joins TRBV7-2 and TRBJ2-1; D not certain. V shed 3 bases and J shed 2 bases, with 8 bases lying between them. Germline CDR1 reads SGHTA; CDR2 reads FQGNSA. The CDR3 has 14 residues. The DNA for the CDR3 is TGTGCCAGCAGCTTCCGTGCTGCCTACAATGAGCAGTTCTTC. Translating gives CASSFRAAYNEQFF.

This clonotype has a handful of counts. The gene calls are TRBV7-2 and TRBJ2-1, with D perhaps TRBD1 (5 bases). The V gene's germline CDR1 is SGHTA and CDR2 FQGNSA. The CDR3 runs 14 residues. The V end was cut by 5 bases, the J end by 6 bases, with 14 bases between. DNA for the CDR3: TGTGCCAGCAGCCCGATCGCTAGGGGCAATGAGCAGTTCTTC. The encoded protein is CASSPIARGNEQFF.

The chain combines TRBV28 with TRBJ2-5, with a possible D match to TRBD2 (6 bases). This CDR3 has 13 amino acids. Trimming took off 2 bases at V and 11 bases at J, with 15 bases between the two ends. CDR1 is MDHEN, CDR2 SYDVKM, per germline. The CDR3 protein is CASSLGQFREQYF. CDR3 DNA: TGTGCCAGCAGTTTAGGGCAGTTCCGGGAGCAGTACTTC.

This clonotype occurred a few times. The chain joins TRBV13 to TRBJ1-2; TRBD1 is a possible D gene (6 bases). The CDR3 runs 15 residues. Trimming stripped 6 bases from V and 4 bases from J, with 18 bases between. Germline V gives CDR1 PRHDT, CDR2 FYEKMQ (reference sequence). CDR3 DNA: TGTGCCAGCAGGCCTCGCTTGGGGGACATCTATGGCTACACCTTC. Its protein product is CASRPRLGDIYGYTF.

The gene calls are TRBV29-1 and TRBJ2-3; tentatively, D is TRBD1 (5 bases). Germline V lookup: CDR1 SQVTM, CDR2 ANQGSEA. This CDR3 has 14 amino acids. V shed 3 bases and J shed 0 bases, with 10 bases lying between them. CDR3 sequence (DNA): TGCAGCGTTGATTCCAGGGTGAGCACAGATACGCAGTATTTT. It specifies CSVDSRVSTDTQYF.

V usage is TRBV7-2 and J usage is TRBJ1-6, with D tentatively TRBD1 (6 bases). This CDR3 contains 15 residues. The germline gives CDR1 SGHTA, CDR2 FQGNSA. Trimming shortened V by 5 bases and J by 7 bases, and 15 bases separated the two germline ends. As DNA, the CDR3 is TGTGCCAGCAGCGCCGAGGGGGGGTACAATTCACCCCTCCACTTT. Amino acid sequence: CASSAEGGYNSPLHF.

This clonotype was counted between two and nine times. V and J are TRBV4-1 and TRBJ2-3; possibly TRBD2 for D (6 bases). CDR1 MGHRA and CDR2 YSYEKL come from the germline V gene. The V gene lost 8 bases and the J gene lost 4 bases, with 16 bases spanning the gap. This CDR3 is 14 amino acids long. The CDR3 sequence: CASVSTASADTQYF. The DNA for the CDR3 is TGCGCCAGCGTTAGTACAGCTAGCGCAGATACGCAGTATTTT.

This clonotype was seen only a few times. The chain joins TRBV4-3 to TRBJ1-1; D gene ambiguous. Looked up from germline, CDR1 is LGHNA and CDR2 is YSLEER. V was pared by 4 bases and J by 5 bases, with 14 bases between. This CDR3 has 14 amino acids. This CDR3 is CASSRVPSGTEAFF. As DNA, the CDR3 is TGCGCCAGCAGCCGGGTCCCGAGCGGTACTGAAGCTTTCTTT.

The chain recombines TRBV3-1 with TRBJ2-2; the D is unclear. Germline V gives CDR1 LGHDT, CDR2 YNNKEL (reference sequence). CDR3 length equals 16 residues. The germline V and J ends were trimmed by 0 bases and 0 bases, with 8 bases remaining between them. The CDR3 reads CASSQDAGSNTGELFF. The CDR3 DNA reads TGTGCCAGCAGCCAAGACGCCGGGTCGAACACCGGGGAGCTGTTTTTT.

This clonotype has ten or more counts. The germline gene is not matched at one end of the junction; a read error may be the cause. The chain employs TRBV12-3 or TRBV12-4 and TRBJ2-3; 9 bases are shared with TRBD2. The CDR3 has 14 amino acids. The CDR3 sequence: CASSLAGLYRTQYF. In nucleotides, the CDR3 is TGTGCCAGCAGTCTAGCGGGGTTGTACCGTACGCAGTATTTT.

This clonotype was counted a single time. The CDR3 DNA is TGCAGTGCTAGAGAACCCAGGGGGCGACACTATGGCTACACCTTC. It specifies CSAREPRGRHYGYTF. The chain links TRBV20-1 to TRBJ1-2; 8 positions match TRBD1. The CDR3 contains 15 residues. The V and J ends lost 0 bases and 3 bases, in that order; junction bases with no gene match: 6. Germline CDR1 and CDR2: DFQATT and SNEGSKA (reference sequence).

The chain carries TRBV4-1 and TRBJ2-4; TRBD1 might be the D (6 bases). Germline V CDR1 and CDR2: MGHRA, YSYEKL. The CDR3 is 14 residues long. V lost 4 bases and J 9 bases, leaving 16 bases between the germline ends. CDR3 coding DNA: TGCGCCAGCAGCCCCCGACAGAGAGGGGGCATTCAGTACTTC. Translated: CASSPRQRGGIQYF.

The chain employs TRBV7-2 and TRBJ2-3; D is unresolved. Trimming pared 1 base from V and 7 bases from J, leaving 12 bases between. Per the germline V gene, CDR1 is SGHTA and CDR2 is FQGNSA. The CDR3 is 14 amino acids. This chain's CDR3 is CASSLVHLRNTQYF. The CDR3, as DNA: TGTGCCAGCAGCTTAGTTCACCTCCGGAATACGCAGTATTTT.

The chain couples TRBV30 to TRBJ2-2; weak D call: TRBD1 (5 bases). The CDR3 totals 13 residues. The V end was cut by 4 bases, the J end by 1 base, with 7 bases between. Germline V CDR1 and CDR2: GTSNPN, SVGIG (reference sequence). CDR3 protein: CAWTGLNTGELFF. The CDR3 region has the DNA TGTGCCTGGACAGGGCTGAACACCGGGGAGCTGTTTTTT.

This rearrangement joins TRBV2 to TRBJ2-2; possibly TRBD2 for D (5 bases). Germline CDR1 SNHLY, CDR2 FYNNEI. The V gene lost 7 bases and the J gene lost 1 base, with 10 bases spanning the gap. CDR3 length: 14 residues. CDR3 sequence: CASKSGKNTGELFF. CDR3 in DNA: TGTGCCAGCAAGAGCGGAAAGAACACCGGGGAGCTGTTTTTT.